The present T cell receptor (beta chain) was sequenced within a study of blood T cell repertoires in COVID-19. Germline CDR1 is LNHDA and CDR2 is SQIVND (reference sequence). This CDR3 is built from 17 residues. The germline V and J ends were trimmed by 1 base and 3 bases, with 18 bases remaining between them. Assay: immunoSEQ multiplex PCR; the TCRdb copy retains only in-frame clones and omits some. The sample yields about 75,000 clones, about 91% seen once. The chain uses TRBV19 and TRBJ1-1; D is unclear. What was sequenced was peripheral blood. The TCR was taken from a woman in her sixties or seventies with acute or convalescent COVID-19. The CDR3 DNA reads TGTGCCAGTAGTATAGTGCCCTCAACATTGAGGGACACTGAAGCTTTCTTT. Translated, it gives CASSIVPSTLRDTEAFF.